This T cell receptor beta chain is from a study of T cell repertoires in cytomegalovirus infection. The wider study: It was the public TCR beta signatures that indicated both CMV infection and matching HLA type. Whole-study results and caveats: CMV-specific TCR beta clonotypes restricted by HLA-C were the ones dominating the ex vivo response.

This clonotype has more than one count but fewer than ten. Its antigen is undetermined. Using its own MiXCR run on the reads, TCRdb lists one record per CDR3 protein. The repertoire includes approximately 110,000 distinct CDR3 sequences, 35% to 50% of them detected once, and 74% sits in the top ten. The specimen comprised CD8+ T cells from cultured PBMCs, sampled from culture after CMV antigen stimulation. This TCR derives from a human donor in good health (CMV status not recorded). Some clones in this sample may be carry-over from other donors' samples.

The CDR3 DNA follows: TGTGCCAGCAGCCCATGGACAGGGGACTACGAGCAGTACTTC. Protein sequence: CASSPWTGDYEQYF. V is TRBV4-2 and J is TRBJ2-7, with TRBD1 identical over 9 bases. The length of the CDR3 is 14 residues. The germline CDR1 and CDR2 sequences are LGHNA and YNFKEQ. Trimming removed 4 bases from V and 3 bases from J; junction bases left unmatched: 4.